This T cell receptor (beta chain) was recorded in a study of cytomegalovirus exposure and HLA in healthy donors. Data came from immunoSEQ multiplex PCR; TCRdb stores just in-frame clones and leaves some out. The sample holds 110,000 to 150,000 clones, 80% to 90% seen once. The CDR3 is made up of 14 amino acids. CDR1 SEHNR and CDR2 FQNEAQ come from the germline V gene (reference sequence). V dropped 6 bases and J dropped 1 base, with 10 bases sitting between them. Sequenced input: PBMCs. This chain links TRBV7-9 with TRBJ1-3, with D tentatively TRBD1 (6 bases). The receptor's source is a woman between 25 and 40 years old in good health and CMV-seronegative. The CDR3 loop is CASSQQGSGNTIYF. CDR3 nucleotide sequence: TGTGCCAGCAGTCAACAGGGTTCTGGAAACACCATATATTTT.